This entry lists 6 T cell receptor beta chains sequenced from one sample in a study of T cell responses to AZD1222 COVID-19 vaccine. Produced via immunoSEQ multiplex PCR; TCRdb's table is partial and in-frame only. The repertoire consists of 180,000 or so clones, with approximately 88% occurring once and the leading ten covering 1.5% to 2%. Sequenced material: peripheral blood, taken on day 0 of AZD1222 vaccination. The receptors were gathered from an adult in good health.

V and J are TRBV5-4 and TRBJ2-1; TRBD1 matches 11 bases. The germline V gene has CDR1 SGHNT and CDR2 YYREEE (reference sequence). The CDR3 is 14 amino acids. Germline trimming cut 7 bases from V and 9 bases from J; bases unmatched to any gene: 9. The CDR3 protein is CASHRDRGSGEQFF. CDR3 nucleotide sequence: TGTGCCAGCCACCGGGACAGGGGGTCCGGTGAGCAGTTCTTC.

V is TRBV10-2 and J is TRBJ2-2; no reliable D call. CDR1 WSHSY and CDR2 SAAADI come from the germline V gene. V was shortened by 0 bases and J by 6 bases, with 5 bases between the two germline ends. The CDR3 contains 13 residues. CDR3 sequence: CASSESMAGELFF. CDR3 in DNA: TGCGCCAGCAGTGAGTCGATGGCCGGGGAGCTGTTTTTT.

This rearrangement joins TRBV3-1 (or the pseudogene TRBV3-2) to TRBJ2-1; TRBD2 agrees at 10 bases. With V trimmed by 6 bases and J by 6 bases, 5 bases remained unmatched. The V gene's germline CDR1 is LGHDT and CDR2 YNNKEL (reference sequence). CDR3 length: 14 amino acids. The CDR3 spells CASRSGGGANEQFF. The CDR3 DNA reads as TGTGCCAGCAGGAGCGGGGGGGGCGCCAATGAGCAGTTCTTC.

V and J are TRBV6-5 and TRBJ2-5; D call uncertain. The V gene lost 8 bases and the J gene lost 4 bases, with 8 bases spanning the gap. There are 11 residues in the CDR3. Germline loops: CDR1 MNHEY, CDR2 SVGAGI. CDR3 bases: TGTGCCAGCCGGTCCTCAGAGACCCAGTACTTC. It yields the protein CASRSSETQYF.

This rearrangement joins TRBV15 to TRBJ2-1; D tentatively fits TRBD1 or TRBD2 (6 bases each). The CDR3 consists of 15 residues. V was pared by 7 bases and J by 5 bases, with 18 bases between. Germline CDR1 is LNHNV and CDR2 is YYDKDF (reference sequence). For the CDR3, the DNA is TGTGCCACCACCCATAGGGGGGAGGTAGACAATGAGCAGTTCTTC. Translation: CATTHRGEVDNEQFF. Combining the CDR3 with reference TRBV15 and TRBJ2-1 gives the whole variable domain DAMVIQNPRYQVTQFGKPVTLSCSQTLNHNVMYWYQQKSSQAPKLLFHYYDKDFNNEADTPDNFQSRRPNTSFCFLDIRSPGLGDTAMYLCATTHRGEVDNEQFFGPGTRLTVL.

In nucleotides, the CDR3 is TGTGCCAGCAGCTTAGCAAGCTCCTTCTCTGGAAACACCATATATTTT. This gives the protein CASSLASSFSGNTIYF. The chain uses TRBV7-6 and TRBJ1-3, with D uncertain. V lost 0 bases to trimming and J lost 0 bases, with 9 bases between them. CDR3 length equals 16 residues. Germline lookup yields CDR1 SGHVS and CDR2 FNYEAQ.